This is a list of T cell receptor beta chains from one sample in a study of T cell responses to AZD1222 COVID-19 vaccine. The table came from immunoSEQ multiplex PCR; TCRdb's copy has only in-frame clones and leaves some out. The sample holds 150,000 or so clones, approximately 91% seen once. Sample: peripheral blood, taken 28 days after the second AZD1222 dose. The receptors were sampled from an adult who received the AZD1222 COVID-19 vaccine. The CDR3 runs from the conserved cysteine through the conserved F or W. D genes are given only for firm matches.

TRBD2,TRBV6-4,TRBJ2-7,CASIRDSGLAPYEQYF,TGTGCCAGCATCCGAGACTCGGGACTAGCTCCCTACGAGCAGTACTTC
NA,TRBV7-9,TRBJ1-3,CASSLGQSSSGNTIYF,TGTGCCAGCAGCTTGGGTCAGTCGAGCTCTGGAAACACCATATATTTT
NA,TRBV7-8,TRBJ1-1,CASSLVYTHGDRGTEAFF,TGTGCCAGCAGCTTAGTATACACGCACGGGGACCGGGGGACTGAAGCTTTCTTT
NA,TRBV7-9,TRBJ1-3,CASSPPWGRDVNTIYF,TGTGCCAGCAGCCCCCCGTGGGGCCGAGACGTAAACACCATATATTTT
NA,TRBV24-1,TRBJ2-5,CATSDTGYQETQYF,TGTGCCACCAGTGACACCGGCTACCAAGAGACCCAGTACTTC
NA,TRBV18,TRBJ1-1,CASSPRSGGSVESTEAFF,TGTGCCAGCTCACCACGTTCCGGGGGGTCGGTTGAGTCCACTGAAGCTTTCTTT
NA,TRBV7-2,TRBJ2-2,CASSPSLSRELFF,TGTGCCAGCAGCCCCTCCCTAAGCCGGGAGCTGTTTTTT
TRBD2,TRBV9,TRBJ2-7,CASSVGLAGNYEQYF,TGTGCCAGCAGCGTAGGGCTAGCGGGGAACTACGAGCAGTACTTC
TRBD1,TRBV9,TRBJ1-1,CASSARPSGTGMKNTEAFF,TGTGCCAGCAGCGCTCGCCCCTCCGGGACAGGGATGAAGAACACTGAAGCTTTCTTT
TRBD2,TRBV11-2,TRBJ2-1,CASREPTSGGTRYEQFF,TGTGCCAGCAGGGAGCCGACTAGCGGGGGGACTAGATATGAGCAGTTCTTC
NA,TRBV19,TRBJ2-5,CASSRYLKGDDGEPTAQYF,TGTGCCAGTAGTAGGTATTTGAAAGGGGACGATGGAGAGCCTACGGCCCAGTACTTC
TRBD1,TRBV27,TRBJ2-1,CASSTTGGGDEQFF,TGTGCCAGCAGCACGACAGGGGGTGGGGATGAGCAGTTCTTC
NA,TRBV19,TRBJ1-5,CASSYGTTNQPQHF,TGTGCCAGTAGCTACGGGACAACCAATCAGCCCCAGCATTTT